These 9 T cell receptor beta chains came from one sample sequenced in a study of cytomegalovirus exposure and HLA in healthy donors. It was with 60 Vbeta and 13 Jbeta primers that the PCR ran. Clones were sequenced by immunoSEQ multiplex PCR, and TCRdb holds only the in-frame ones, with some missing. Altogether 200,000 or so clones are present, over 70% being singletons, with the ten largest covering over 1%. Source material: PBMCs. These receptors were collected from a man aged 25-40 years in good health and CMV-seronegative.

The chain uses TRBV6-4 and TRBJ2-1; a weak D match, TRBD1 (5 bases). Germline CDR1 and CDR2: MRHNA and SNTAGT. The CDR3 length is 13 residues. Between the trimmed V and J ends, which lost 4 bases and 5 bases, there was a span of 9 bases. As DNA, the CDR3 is TGTGCCAGCAGTGTGGGGCAAAACAATGAGCAGTTCTTC. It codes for CASSVGQNNEQFF.

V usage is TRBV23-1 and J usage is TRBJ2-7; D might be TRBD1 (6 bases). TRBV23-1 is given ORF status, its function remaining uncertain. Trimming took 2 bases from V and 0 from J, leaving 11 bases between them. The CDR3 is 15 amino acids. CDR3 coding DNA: TGCGCCAGCAGTCAAAGGACAGCGAGCTCCTACGAGCAGTACTTC. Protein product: CASSQRTASSYEQYF.

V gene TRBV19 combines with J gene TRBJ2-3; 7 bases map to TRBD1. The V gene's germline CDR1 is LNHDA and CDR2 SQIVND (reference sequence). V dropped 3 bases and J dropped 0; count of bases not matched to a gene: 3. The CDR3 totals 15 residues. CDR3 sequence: CASSIGDSSTDTQYF. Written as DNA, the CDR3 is TGTGCCAGTAGTATTGGGGACAGTAGCACAGATACGCAGTATTTT. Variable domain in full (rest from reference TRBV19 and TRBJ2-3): DGGITQSPKYLFRKEGQNVTLSCEQNLNHDAMYWYRQDPGQGLRLIYYSQIVNDFQKGDIAEGYSVSREKKESFPLTVTSAQKNPTAFYLCASSIGDSSTDTQYFGPGTRLTVL.

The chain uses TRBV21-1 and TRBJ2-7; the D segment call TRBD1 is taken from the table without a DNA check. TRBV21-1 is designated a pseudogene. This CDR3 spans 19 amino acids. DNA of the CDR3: TGTGCCAGCAGCAAAGTAGGTGGGGACAGGGGGCGCGGCTCCAACGAGCAGTACTTC. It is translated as CASSKVGGDRGRGSNEQYF.

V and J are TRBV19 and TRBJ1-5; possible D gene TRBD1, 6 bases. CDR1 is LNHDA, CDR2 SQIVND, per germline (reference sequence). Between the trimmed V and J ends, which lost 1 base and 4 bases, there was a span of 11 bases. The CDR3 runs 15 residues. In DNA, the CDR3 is TGTGCCAGTAGTATAGCAGGGGCCGGTAATCAGCCCCAGCATTTT. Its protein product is CASSIAGAGNQPQHF.

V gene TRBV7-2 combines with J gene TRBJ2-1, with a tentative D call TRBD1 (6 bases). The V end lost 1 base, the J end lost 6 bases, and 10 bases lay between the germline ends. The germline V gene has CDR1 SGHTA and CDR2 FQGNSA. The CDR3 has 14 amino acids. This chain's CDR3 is CASSLEAGVNEQFF. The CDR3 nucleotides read TGTGCCAGCAGCTTAGAAGCAGGGGTCAATGAGCAGTTCTTC.

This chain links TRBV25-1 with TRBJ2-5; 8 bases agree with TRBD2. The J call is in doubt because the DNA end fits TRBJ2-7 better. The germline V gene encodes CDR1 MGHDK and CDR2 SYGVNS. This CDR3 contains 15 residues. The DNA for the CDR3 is TGTGCCAGCAGTGGTCCAGCGGGAGATCCCTACGAGCAGTACTTC. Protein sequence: CASSGPAGDPYEQYF.

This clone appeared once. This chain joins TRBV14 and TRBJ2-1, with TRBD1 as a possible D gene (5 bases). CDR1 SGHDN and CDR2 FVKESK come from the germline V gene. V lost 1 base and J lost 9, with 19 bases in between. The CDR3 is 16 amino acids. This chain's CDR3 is CASSQAWSGYVPEQFF. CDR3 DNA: TGTGCCAGCAGCCAAGCCTGGTCAGGGTACGTGCCTGAGCAGTTCTTC. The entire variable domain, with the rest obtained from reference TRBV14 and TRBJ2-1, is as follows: EAGVTQFPSHSVIEKGQTVTLRCDPISGHDNLYWYRRVMGKEIKFLLHFVKESKQDESGMPNNRFLAERTGGTYSTLKVQPAELEDSGVYFCASSQAWSGYVPEQFFGPGTRLTVL.

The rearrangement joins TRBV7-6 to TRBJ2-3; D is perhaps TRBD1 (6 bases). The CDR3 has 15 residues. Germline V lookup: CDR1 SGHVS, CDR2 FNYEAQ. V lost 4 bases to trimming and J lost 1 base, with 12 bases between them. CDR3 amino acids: CASSSFGQRTDTQYF. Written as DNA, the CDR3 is TGTGCCAGCAGCTCATTTGGACAGCGCACAGATACGCAGTATTTT.